Listed below are T cell receptor beta chains from one sample, sequenced in a study of shared clonotypes between healthy human individuals. Assay: immunoSEQ multiplex PCR; the TCRdb copy retains only in-frame clones and omits some. The sample yields around 2.1 million clones, just over 90% seen once. The sequencing sample was made of naive CD8+ T cells from PBMCs. All receptors come from a young man in good health. Some clones in this sample may be carry-over from other donors' samples. Both conserved end residues are part of each CDR3. The D gene is left open where the match is weak. Some rows have no size entry. The others give once, few or many, or a class for an expanded clone.

TRBV7-3	TRBJ2-5	-	-	CASSRFSSGWETQYF	TGTGCCAGCAGCCGCTTCTCCTCGGGGTGGGAGACCCAGTACTTC
TRBV28	TRBJ1-3	-	-	CASSLRRFPPGNTIYF	TGTGCCAGCAGTTTAAGACGGTTCCCACCTGGAAACACCATATATTTT
TRBV7-9	TRBJ2-5	-	-	CASSPPWGETQYF	TGTGCCAGCAGCCCCCCCTGGGGAGAGACCCAGTACTTC
TRBV19	TRBJ2-6	-	-	CASRFRGSGANVLTF	TGTGCCAGTAGGTTTAGGGGCTCTGGGGCCAACGTCCTGACTTTC
TRBV6-6	TRBJ2-1	-	-	CASSYLGSSYNEQFF	TGTGCCAGCAGTTACCTTGGAAGCTCCTACAATGAGCAGTTCTTC
TRBV7-2	TRBJ2-5	TRBD1	-	CASSTRQGAPGETQYF	TGTGCCAGCAGCACGAGACAGGGGGCGCCTGGAGAGACCCAGTACTTC
TRBV9	TRBJ2-3	TRBD1	-	CASSRQGAKADTQYF	TGTGCCAGCAGCCGACAGGGGGCAAAGGCAGATACGCAGTATTTT
TRBV29-1	TRBJ2-1	-	-	CSVEWTPYNEQFF	TGCAGCGTTGAATGGACACCCTACAATGAGCAGTTCTTC
TRBV27	TRBJ2-7	TRBD2	-	CASSTRLAGGPREQYF	TGTGCCAGCAGTACCCGACTAGCGGGAGGGCCGCGTGAGCAGTACTTC
TRBV15	TRBJ2-7	-	-	CATSRDLAGSVLYEQYF	TGTGCCACCAGCAGAGATCTGGCCGGGAGTGTCCTCTACGAGCAGTACTTC
TRBV9	TRBJ1-3	-	-	CASSVLTQGTGNTIYF	TGTGCCAGCAGCGTCCTAACCCAGGGGACAGGAAACACCATATATTTT
TRBV2	TRBJ2-7	TRBD2	-	CASSETSGSPYEQYF	TGTGCCAGCAGCGAAACTAGCGGTAGTCCCTACGAGCAGTACTTC
TRBV6-1	TRBJ2-7	-	once	CASKERTDSTYEQYF	TGTGCCAGCAAGGAAAGGACAGACAGCACCTACGAGCAGTACTTC
TRBV9	TRBJ2-1	-	-	CASSVRGGWGSSYNEQFF	TGTGCCAGCAGCGTCCGTGGGGGCTGGGGAAGCTCCTACAATGAGCAGTTCTTC
TRBV9	TRBJ1-4	TRBD1	-	CASSGGTGRDEKLFF	TGTGCCAGCAGCGGGGGGACAGGGCGCGACGAAAAACTGTTTTTT
TRBV13	TRBJ2-5	TRBD1	-	CASSPDRGRRETQYF	TGTGCCAGCAGCCCGGACAGGGGGCGCCGGGAGACCCAGTACTTC
TRBV27	TRBJ1-2	-	-	CASSFQADNYGYTF	TGTGCCAGCAGTTTCCAGGCGGATAACTATGGCTACACCTTC
TRBV12-2	TRBJ1-1	-	once	CASRLGPGQNYTEAFF	TGTGCAAGTCGCTTAGGGCCGGGACAGAACTACACTGAAGCTTTCTTT
TRBV11-2	TRBJ1-1	-	-	CASSLGGGGNTEAFF	TGTGCCAGCAGCTTAGGAGGGGGGGGGAACACTGAAGCTTTCTTT
TRBV4-1	TRBJ1-1	-	-	CASSPDVGGNTEAFF	TGCGCCAGCAGCCCAGACGTCGGGGGGAACACTGAAGCTTTCTTT
TRBV7-6	TRBJ1-5	TRBD1	-	CASSFGTGDQPQHF	TGTGCCAGCAGCTTCGGGACAGGAGATCAGCCCCAGCATTTT
TRBV14	TRBJ2-3	-	-	CASSQFLRADTQYF	TGTGCCAGCAGCCAATTTCTGCGGGCAGATACGCAGTATTTT
TRBV7-6	TRBJ1-5	-	-	CASSLMGNQPQHF	TGTGCCAGCAGCTTAATGGGCAATCAGCCCCAGCATTTT
TRBV7-9	TRBJ2-3	TRBD1	once	CASTSQGDRADTQYF	TGTGCCAGCACCTCGCAGGGGGACCGTGCAGATACGCAGTATTTT
TRBV28	TRBJ2-5	-	-	CASSFVLRGETQYF	TGTGCCAGCAGTTTTGTTTTAAGAGGGGAGACCCAGTACTTC
TRBV7-9	TRBJ2-5	-	-	CASSQGGLADQETQYF	TGTGCCAGCAGCCAGGGGGGGCTAGCGGACCAAGAGACCCAGTACTTC
TRBV21-1	TRBJ1-2	-	-	CASSPGGRGQILVYGYTF	TGTGCCAGCAGCCCAGGGGGGCGGGGGCAAATTTTGGTGTATGGCTACACCTTC
TRBV9	TRBJ2-7	TRBD2	-	CASSVATTSGSHEQYF	TGTGCCAGCAGCGTAGCTACCACTAGCGGGAGCCACGAGCAGTACTTC
TRBV27	TRBJ1-5	-	-	CASSWVGVANQPQHF	TGTGCCAGCAGTTGGGTCGGGGTCGCCAATCAGCCCCAGCATTTT
TRBV9	TRBJ1-2	-	-	CASSPPTGLNYGYTF	TGTGCCAGCAGCCCACCAACAGGCCTCAACTATGGCTACACCTTC
TRBV6-5	TRBJ2-4	TRBD1	-	CASSYPTGVGKNIQYF	TGTGCCAGCAGTTACCCGACAGGGGTAGGCAAAAACATTCAGTACTTC
TRBV6-1	TRBJ2-1	-	-	CAIQGTGNPYNEQFF	TGTGCCATTCAAGGAACAGGGAACCCCTACAATGAGCAGTTCTTC
TRBV14	TRBJ2-7	-	-	CASSQDPVGQYF	TGTGCCAGCAGCCAAGATCCCGTCGGGCAGTACTTC
TRBV18	TRBJ1-1	-	few	CASSPPIDSAAFF	TGTGCCAGCTCACCACCGATCGACTCCGCAGCTTTCTTT
TRBV6-6	TRBJ2-7	-	-	CASSYGEFYEQYF	TGTGCCAGCAGTTACGGGGAATTCTACGAGCAGTACTTC
TRBV7-9	TRBJ2-7	-	-	CASSGGSYEQYF	TGTGCCAGCTCGGGTGGCTCCTACGAGCAGTACTTC
TRBV27	TRBJ2-7	TRBD1	-	CASSLPGQGPHEQYF	TGTGCCAGCAGTTTACCGGGACAGGGGCCGCACGAGCAGTACTTC
TRBV7-6	TRBJ2-7	-	few	CASSFRRGYEQYF	TGTGCCAGCAGCTTCCGCCGGGGCTACGAGCAGTACTTC